The sequence of this T cell receptor beta chain was determined in a study of cytomegalovirus exposure and HLA in healthy donors. Study at large: From donors who were HLA-typed, an early data release held 75 million to 85 million unique TCRs.

Remarks on this clone: Its antigen is still unknown.

Despite likely unrecorded immune exposures, the donors were nominally healthy at the time of sampling. The PCR was carried out with 60 Vbeta primers and 13 Jbeta primers. The repertoire was sequenced with immunoSEQ multiplex PCR; TCRdb's copy has only in-frame clones and lacks some. Of more than 95,000 clones listed, more than 75% are singletons. Study-wide results and caveats: A later analysis found TCR association rates differed by HLA locus, highest for DRB1 and lowest for HLA-C. It was 150 to 200 TCR beta chains that were listed as cytomegalovirus-associated.

With V trimmed by 6 bases and J by 7 bases, 3 bases remained unmatched. There are 11 residues in the CDR3. Germline CDR1 DFQATT, CDR2 SNEGSKA (reference sequence). This sequence originates from a man aged 40-55 years in good health and CMV-seronegative. Sequencing used PBMCs. This chain links TRBV20-1 with TRBJ1-5; TRBD1 agrees at 7 bases. The CDR3 is CSATTGQPQHF. CDR3 DNA: TGCAGTGCAACGACAGGGCAGCCCCAGCATTTT.